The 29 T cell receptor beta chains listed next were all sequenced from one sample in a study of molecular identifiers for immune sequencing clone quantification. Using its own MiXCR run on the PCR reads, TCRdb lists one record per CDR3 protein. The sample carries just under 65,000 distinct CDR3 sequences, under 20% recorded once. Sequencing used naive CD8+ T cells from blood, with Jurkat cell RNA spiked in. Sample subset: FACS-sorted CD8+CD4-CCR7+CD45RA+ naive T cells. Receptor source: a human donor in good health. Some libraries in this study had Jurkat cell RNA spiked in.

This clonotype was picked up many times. The CDR3 sequence is CASSEWWASGDSTDTQYF. DNA for the CDR3: TGCGCCAGCAGTGAGTGGTGGGCTAGCGGGGATAGCACAGATACGCAGTATTTT. The chain has TRBV10-2 and TRBJ2-3; 9 bases agree with TRBD2. V dropped 1 base and J dropped 0; count of bases not matched to a gene: 8. CDR3 length: 18 amino acids. Per germline, CDR1 WSHSY and CDR2 SAAADI.

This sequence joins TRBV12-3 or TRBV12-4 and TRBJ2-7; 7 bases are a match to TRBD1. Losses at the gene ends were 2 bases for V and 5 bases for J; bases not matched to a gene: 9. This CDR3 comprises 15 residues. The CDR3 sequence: CASSLPARDSDEQYF. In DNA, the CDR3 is TGTGCCAGCAGTTTACCGGCGAGGGACAGCGACGAGCAGTACTTC.

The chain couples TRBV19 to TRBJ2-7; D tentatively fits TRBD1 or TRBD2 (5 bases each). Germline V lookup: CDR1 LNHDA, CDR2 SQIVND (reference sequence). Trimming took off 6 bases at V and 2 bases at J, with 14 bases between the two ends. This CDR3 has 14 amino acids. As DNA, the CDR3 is TGTGCCAGTAGCACCGGGACCCTCACCTACGAGCAGTACTTC. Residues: CASSTGTLTYEQYF.

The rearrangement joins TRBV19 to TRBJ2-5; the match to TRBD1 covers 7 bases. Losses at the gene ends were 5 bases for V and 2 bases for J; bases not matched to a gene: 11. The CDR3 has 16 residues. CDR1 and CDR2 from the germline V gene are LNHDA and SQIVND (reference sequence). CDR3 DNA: TGTGCCAGTAGTGATCTCTTGGGGACAGCACAAGAGACCCAGTACTTC. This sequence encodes CASSDLLGTAQETQYF.

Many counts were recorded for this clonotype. For the CDR3, the DNA is TGTGCCAGCAGTTTTCCCAGGGCCGGAAACACTGAAGCTTTCTTT. This translates into CASSFPRAGNTEAFF. This chain uses TRBV28 with TRBJ1-1; a possible D gene is TRBD1 (5 bases). V lost 3 bases, J lost 2 bases, and 13 bases lay in between. Germline V CDR1 and CDR2: MDHEN, SYDVKM. The CDR3 has 15 amino acids.

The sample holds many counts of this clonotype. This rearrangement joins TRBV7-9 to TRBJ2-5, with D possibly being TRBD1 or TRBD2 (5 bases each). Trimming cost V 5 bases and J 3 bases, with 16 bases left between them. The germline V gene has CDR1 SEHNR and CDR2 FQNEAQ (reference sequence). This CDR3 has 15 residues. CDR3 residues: CASSPTGTTEETQYF. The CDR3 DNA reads TGTGCCAGCAGCCCGACCGGGACGACGGAAGAGACCCAGTACTTC.

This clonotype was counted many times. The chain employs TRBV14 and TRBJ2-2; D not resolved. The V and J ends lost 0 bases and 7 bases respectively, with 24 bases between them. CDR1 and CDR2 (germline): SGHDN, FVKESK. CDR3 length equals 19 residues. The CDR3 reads CASSQEPPYLGSSDGELFF. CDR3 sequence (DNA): TGTGCCAGCAGCCAAGAACCACCGTATTTAGGGTCCTCGGACGGGGAGCTGTTTTTT.

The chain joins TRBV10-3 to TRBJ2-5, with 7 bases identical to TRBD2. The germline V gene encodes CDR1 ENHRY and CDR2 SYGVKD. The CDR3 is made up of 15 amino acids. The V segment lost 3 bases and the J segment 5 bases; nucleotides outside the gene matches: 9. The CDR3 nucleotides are TGTGCCATCAGTGACGTCGGCGGGAGAGGGGAGACCCAGTACTTC. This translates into CAISDVGGRGETQYF.

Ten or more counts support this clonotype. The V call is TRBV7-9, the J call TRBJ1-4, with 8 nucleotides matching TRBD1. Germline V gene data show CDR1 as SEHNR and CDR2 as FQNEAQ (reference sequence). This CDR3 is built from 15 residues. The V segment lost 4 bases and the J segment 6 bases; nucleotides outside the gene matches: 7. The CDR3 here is CASSSVTGDYEKLFF. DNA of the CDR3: TGTGCCAGCAGCTCGGTGACAGGGGATTATGAAAAACTGTTTTTT.

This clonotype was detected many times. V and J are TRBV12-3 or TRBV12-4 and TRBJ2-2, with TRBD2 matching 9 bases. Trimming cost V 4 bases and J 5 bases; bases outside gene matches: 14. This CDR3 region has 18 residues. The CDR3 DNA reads TGTGCCAGCAGTTCATACACCTCTGATCTAGCGGGGACCGGGGAGCTGTTTTTT. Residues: CASSSYTSDLAGTGELFF.

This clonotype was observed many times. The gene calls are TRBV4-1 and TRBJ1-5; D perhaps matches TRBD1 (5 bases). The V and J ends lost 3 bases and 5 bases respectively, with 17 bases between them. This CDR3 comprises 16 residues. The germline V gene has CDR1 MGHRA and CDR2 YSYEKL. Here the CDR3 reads CASSQEDTQIHQPQHF. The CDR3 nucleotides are TGCGCCAGCAGCCAGGAGGACACCCAAATCCATCAGCCCCAGCATTTT.

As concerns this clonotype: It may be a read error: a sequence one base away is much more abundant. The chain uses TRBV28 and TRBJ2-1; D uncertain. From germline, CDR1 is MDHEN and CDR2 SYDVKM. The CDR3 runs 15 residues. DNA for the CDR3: TGTGCCAGCAGTTTGGTATTGGCTGATTCCAATGAGCAGCTCTTC. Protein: CASSLVLADSNEQLF.

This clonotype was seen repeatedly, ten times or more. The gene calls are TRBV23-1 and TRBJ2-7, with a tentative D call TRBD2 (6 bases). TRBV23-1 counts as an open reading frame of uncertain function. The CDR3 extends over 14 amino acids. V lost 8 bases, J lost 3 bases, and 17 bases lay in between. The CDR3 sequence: CASLTSRDFYEQYF. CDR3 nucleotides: TGCGCCAGCCTAACTAGCAGGGATTTCTACGAGCAGTACTTC.

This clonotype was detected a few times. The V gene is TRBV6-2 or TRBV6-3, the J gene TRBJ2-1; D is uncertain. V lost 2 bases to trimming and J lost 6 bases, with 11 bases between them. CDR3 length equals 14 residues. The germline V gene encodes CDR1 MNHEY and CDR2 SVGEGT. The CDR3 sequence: CASSYADFLNEQFF. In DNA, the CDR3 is TGTGCCAGCAGTTACGCAGATTTCCTCAATGAGCAGTTCTTC.

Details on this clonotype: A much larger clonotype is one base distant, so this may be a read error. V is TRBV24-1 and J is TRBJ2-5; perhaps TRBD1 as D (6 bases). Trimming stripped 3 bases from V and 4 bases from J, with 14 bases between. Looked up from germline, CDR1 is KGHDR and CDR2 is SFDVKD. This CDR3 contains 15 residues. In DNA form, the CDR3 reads TGTGCCACCAGTGATAAGGGGGACGGCAGAGAGACCCAGTACTTC. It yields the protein CATSDKGDGRETQYF.

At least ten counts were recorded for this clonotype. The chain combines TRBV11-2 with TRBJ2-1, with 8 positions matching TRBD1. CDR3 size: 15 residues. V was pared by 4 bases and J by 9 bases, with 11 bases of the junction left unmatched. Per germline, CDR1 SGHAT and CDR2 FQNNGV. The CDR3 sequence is CASSSRLPGGGEQFF. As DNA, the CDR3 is TGTGCCAGCAGCTCCCGGCTCCCAGGGGGCGGTGAGCAGTTCTTC. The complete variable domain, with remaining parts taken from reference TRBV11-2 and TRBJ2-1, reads EAGVAQSPRYKIIEKRQSVAFWCNPISGHATLYWYQQILGQGPKLLIQFQNNGVVDDSQLPKDRFSAERLKGVDSTLKIQPAKLEDSAVYLCASSSRLPGGGEQFFGPGTRLTVL.

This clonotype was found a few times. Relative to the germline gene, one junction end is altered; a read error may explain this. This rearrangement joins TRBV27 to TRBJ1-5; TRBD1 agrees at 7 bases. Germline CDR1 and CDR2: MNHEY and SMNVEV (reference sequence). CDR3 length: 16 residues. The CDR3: CAGSLLGEGGHQPQHF. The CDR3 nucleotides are TGCGCCGGCAGTTTATTAGGGGAAGGGGGCCATCAGCCCCAGCATTTT.

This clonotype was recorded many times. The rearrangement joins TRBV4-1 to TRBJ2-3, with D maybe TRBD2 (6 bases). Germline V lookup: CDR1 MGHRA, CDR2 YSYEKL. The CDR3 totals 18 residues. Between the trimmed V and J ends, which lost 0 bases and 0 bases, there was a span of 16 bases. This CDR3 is CASSQETSGGTSTDTQYF. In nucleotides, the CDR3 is TGCGCCAGCAGCCAAGAAACATCGGGCGGGACTAGCACAGATACGCAGTATTTT.

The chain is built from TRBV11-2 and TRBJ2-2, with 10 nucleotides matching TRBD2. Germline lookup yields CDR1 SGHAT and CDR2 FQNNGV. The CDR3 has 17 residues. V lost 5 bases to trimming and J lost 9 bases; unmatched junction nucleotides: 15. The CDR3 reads CASSLTQREGQTRELFF. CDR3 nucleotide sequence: TGTGCCAGCAGCCTCACCCAGCGGGAGGGCCAAACCAGGGAGCTGTTTTTT.

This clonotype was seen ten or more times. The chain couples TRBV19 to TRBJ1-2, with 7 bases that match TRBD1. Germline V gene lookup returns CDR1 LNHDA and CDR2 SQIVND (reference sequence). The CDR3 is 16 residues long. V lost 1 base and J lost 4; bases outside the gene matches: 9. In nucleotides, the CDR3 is TGTGCCAGTAGTATAGGAGACAGGGAGGCTACCTATGGCTACACCTTC. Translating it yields CASSIGDREATYGYTF.

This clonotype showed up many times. The CDR3 bases are TGCAGCGTTGCATTAGACTACGAGCAGTACTTC. Amino acids: CSVALDYEQYF. This rearrangement joins TRBV29-1 to TRBJ2-7; D gene ambiguous. This CDR3 region has 11 residues. Trimming removed 4 bases from V and 3 bases from J, with 7 bases in between. The germline gives CDR1 SQVTM, CDR2 ANQGSEA.

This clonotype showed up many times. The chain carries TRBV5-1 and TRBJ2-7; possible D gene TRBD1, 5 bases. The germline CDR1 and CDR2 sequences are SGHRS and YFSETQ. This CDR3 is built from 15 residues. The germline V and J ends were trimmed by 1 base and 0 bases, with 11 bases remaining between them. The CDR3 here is CASSLNRYSSYEQYF. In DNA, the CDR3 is TGCGCCAGCAGCTTGAACAGGTACTCCTCCTACGAGCAGTACTTC.

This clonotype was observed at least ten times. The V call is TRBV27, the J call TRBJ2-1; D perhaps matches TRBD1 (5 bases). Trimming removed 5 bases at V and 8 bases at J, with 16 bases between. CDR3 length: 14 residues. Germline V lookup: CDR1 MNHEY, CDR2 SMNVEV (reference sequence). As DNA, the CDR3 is TGTGCCAGCAGTCCCGGACACCGCCGGCATGAGCAGTTCTTC. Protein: CASSPGHRRHEQFF.

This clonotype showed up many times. DNA for the CDR3: TGCGCCAGCAGCCAAAACTCACAGGGGGGAGGGATGAACACTGAAGCTTTCTTT. It codes for CASSQNSQGGGMNTEAFF. The V call is TRBV4-1, the J call TRBJ1-1; TRBD1 agrees at 8 bases. The CDR3 has 18 residues. Germline CDR1 reads MGHRA; CDR2 reads YSYEKL. V was clipped by 2 bases and J by 0 bases; unmatched bases: 11.

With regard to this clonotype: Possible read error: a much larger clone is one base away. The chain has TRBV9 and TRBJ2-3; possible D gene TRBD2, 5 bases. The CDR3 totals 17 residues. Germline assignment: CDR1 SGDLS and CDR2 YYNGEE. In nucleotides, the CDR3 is TGTGCCAGCAGCGTAGCTACTCGGTTGTCTAGCACAGATACGCAGTGTTTT. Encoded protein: CASSVATRLSSTDTQCF.

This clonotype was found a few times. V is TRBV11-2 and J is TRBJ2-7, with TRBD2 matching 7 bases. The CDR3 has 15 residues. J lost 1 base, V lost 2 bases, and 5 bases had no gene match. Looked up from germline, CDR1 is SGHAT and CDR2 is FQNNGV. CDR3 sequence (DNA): TGTGCCAGCAGCTTACTAATGCGGGGGTCCTACGAGCAGTACTTC. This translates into CASSLLMRGSYEQYF.

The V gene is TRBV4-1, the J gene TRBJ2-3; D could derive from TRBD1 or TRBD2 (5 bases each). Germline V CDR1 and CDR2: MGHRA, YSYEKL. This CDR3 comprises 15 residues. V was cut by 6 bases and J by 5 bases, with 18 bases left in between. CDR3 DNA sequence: TGCGCCAGCAGTCCCCTTGGGGGTGGGAGAGATACGCAGTATTTT. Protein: CASSPLGGGRDTQYF.

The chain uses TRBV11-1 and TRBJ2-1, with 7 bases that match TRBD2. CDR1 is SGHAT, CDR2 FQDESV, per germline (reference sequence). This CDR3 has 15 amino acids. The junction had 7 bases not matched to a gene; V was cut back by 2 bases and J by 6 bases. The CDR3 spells CASSLLAGVFNEQFF. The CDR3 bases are TGTGCCAGCAGCTTACTGGCGGGGGTCTTCAATGAGCAGTTCTTC.

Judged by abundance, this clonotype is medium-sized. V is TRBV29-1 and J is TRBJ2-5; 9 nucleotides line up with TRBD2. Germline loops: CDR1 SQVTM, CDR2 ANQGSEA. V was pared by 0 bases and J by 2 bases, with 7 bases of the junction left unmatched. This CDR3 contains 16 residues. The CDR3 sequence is CSVEDRTSGLQETQYF. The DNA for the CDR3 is TGCAGCGTTGAAGATCGTACTAGCGGGTTACAAGAGACCCAGTACTTC.